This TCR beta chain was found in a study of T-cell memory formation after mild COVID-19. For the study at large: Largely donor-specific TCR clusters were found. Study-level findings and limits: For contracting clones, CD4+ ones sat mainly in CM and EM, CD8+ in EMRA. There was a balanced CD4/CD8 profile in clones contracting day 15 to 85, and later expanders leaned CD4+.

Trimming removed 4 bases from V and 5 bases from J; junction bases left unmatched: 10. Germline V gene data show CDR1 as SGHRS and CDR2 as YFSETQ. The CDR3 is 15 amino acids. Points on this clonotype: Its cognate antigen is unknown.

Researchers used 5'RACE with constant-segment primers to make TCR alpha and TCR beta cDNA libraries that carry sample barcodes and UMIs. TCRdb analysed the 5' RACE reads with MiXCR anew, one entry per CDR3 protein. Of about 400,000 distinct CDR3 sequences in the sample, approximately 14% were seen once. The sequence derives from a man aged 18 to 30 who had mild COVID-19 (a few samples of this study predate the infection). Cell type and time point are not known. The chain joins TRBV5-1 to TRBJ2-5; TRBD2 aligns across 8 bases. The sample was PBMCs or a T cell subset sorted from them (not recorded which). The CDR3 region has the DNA TGCGCCAGCAGCGAGGGACTAGTAGTTGGGGAGACCCAGTACTTC. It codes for CASSEGLVVGETQYF.